Shown below are 32 T cell receptor beta chains from a single sample sequenced in a study of tissue T cells after allogeneic stem cell transplantation. Here immunoSEQ multiplex PCR was the method, and the copy in TCRdb shows in-frame clones only, minus some. Of around 7,900 clones listed, approximately 37% are singletons. The time point is: mouse harvest day 14 after allogeneic transplant. The graft held 10^6 splenic CD5+ T cells and 10^7 T-cell-depleted bone marrow cells. Sequences were obtained from skin. These receptor sequences come from a female BALB/c mouse given C57BL/6 T cells with graft-versus-host disease after an allogeneic hematopoietic cell transplant.

This clone is labeled medium-sized. Here the gene names and germline are mouse. With the read ending 1 residue before the CDR3 end, the germline J gene is used to fill in that end. This chain uses TRBV20 with TRBJ2-4; D possibly corresponds to TRBD1 (5 bases). The CDR3 has 14 amino acids. Trimming took 0 bases from V and 3 from J, leaving 10 bases between them. Per germline, CDR1 GFQATS and CDR2 STVNSAI. Partial CDR3 DNA: TGTGGTGCTAGGGATCAGGGTGGGCAAAACACCTTGTAC. It specifies CGARDQGGQNTLY. Given in full, the CDR3 is CGARDQGGQNTLYF.

By frequency in the sample, this clone is medium-sized. Mouse names are used for the genes. CDR3 region: CASSLGINQDTQYF. The covered CDR3 bases are TGTGCCAGCAGTCTGGGGATTAACCAAGACACCCAGTAC. J is TRBJ2-5 and V is TRBV26; D remains unclear. The read ends 1 residue shy of where the CDR3 ends; the end is completed using the germline J gene. CDR3 length equals 14 residues. Trimming removed 2 bases from V and 0 bases from J, with 6 bases in between. Germline CDR1 KGHPV, CDR2 FQNQEV (reference sequence).

By sample share, this clone is medium-sized. Mouse gene names apply. Coverage ceases 1 residue before the CDR3 finishes, and the germline J gene fills in the end. The same CDR3 also results from other DNA sequences found in this sample. The rearrangement links TRBV16 to TRBJ2-7; D not resolved. Between the trimmed V and J ends, which lost 0 bases and 4 bases, there was a span of 4 bases. In germline, CDR1 is SGHSA, CDR2 FRNQAP. The CDR3 is made up of 12 amino acids. This CDR3 reads CASSLDSYEQYF. The DNA read from the CDR3 is TGTGCAAGCAGCTTAGACAGTTATGAACAGTAC.

A few counts support this clone. The listed genes are named as in mouse. The read stops 1 residue short of the end of the CDR3; the missing end is completed from the germline J gene. The chain is built from TRBV26 and TRBJ2-4; TRBD2 matches 14 bases. Per germline, CDR1 KGHPV and CDR2 FQNQEV (reference sequence). The length of the CDR3 is 17 residues. The ends lost 5 bases at V and 0 bases at J; junction bases unmatched: 4. The CDR3 DNA, read in part, is TGTGCCAGCAGTGGGGACTGGGGGGGCTCTAGTCAAAACACCTTGTAC. This sequence encodes CASSGDWGGSSQNTLY. The CDR3 as a whole reads CASSGDWGGSSQNTLYF.

As regards this clone: This may be a read error: a much more frequent sequence differs by one nucleotide. Here the gene names and germline are mouse. The CDR3 end falls 1 residue outside the read, so it is completed with the germline J gene. This CDR3 is also generated by other DNA sequences in the sample. The V and J genes are TRBV26 and TRBJ2-5; D is uncertain. From germline, CDR1 is KGHPV and CDR2 FQNQEV (reference sequence). V was pared by 4 bases and J by 0 bases, with 8 bases between. CDR3 length: 14 amino acids. The covered CDR3 bases are TGTGCCAGCAGTCCTACAATTAACCAAGACACCCAGTAC. It codes for CASSPTINQDTQY. The full CDR3 is CASSPTINQDTQYF.

A note on this clone: The gene names given are mouse names. Sequencing ends 1 residue short of the CDR3 end; the germline J gene provides the rest. This rearrangement joins TRBV13-3 to TRBJ1-4; perhaps TRBD1 as D (5 bases). Germline CDR1 NNHDY, CDR2 SYVADS. The V end was cut by 0 bases, the J end by 3 bases, with 6 bases between. The CDR3 is 14 amino acids. CDR3 protein: CASSDGTTNERLFF. Incomplete CDR3 DNA: TGTGCCAGCAGTGATGGGACAACCAACGAAAGATTATTT.

Notes on this clone: All gene names here are mouse names. The read halts 1 residue ahead of the CDR3 end, with the missing end drawn from the germline J gene. The same CDR3 can be traced to other DNA sequences in this sample. The rearrangement uses TRBV26 and TRBJ1-2; tentatively, D is TRBD1 (5 bases). CDR3 size: 13 residues. The V gene lost 2 bases and the J gene lost 1 base, with 5 bases spanning the gap. CDR1 and CDR2 from the germline V gene are KGHPV and FQNQEV (reference sequence). The CDR3 sequence: CASSLQGNSDYTF. CDR3 DNA, as far as it was read: TGTGCCAGCAGTCTGCAGGGAAACTCCGACTACACC.

This clone was recorded a few times. The gene names given are mouse names. The read terminates 1 residue ahead of where the CDR3 ends, so the germline J gene completes it. The rearrangement joins TRBV26 to TRBJ2-4; 9 bases line up with TRBD2. Looked up from germline, CDR1 is KGHPV and CDR2 is FQNQEV (reference sequence). V lost 6 bases and J lost 5; bases outside the gene matches: 0. The CDR3 loop spans 12 amino acids. This chain's CDR3 is CASRDWGNTLYF. Incomplete CDR3 DNA: TGTGCCAGCAGGGACTGGGGAAACACCTTGTAC. Full variable domain (rest looked up from reference TRBV26 and TRBJ2-4): NSKVIQTPRYLVKGQGQKAKMRCIPEKGHPVVFWYQQNKNNEFKFLINFQNQEVLQQIDMTEKRFSAECPSNSPCSLEIQSSEAGDSALYLCASRDWGNTLYFGAGTRLSVL.

Remarks on this clone: Gene names denote mouse genes. The read ends 1 residue shy of where the CDR3 ends; the end is completed using the germline J gene. The chain employs TRBV13-2 and TRBJ2-7; perhaps TRBD2 as D (7 bases). CDR3 length: 13 amino acids. Trimming cost V 0 bases and J 6 bases, with 10 bases left between them. Germline CDR1 NNHNN, CDR2 SYGAGS (reference sequence). The CDR3 sequence is CASGDAGGVEQYF. CDR3 DNA, as far as it was read: TGTGCCAGCGGTGATGCGGGGGGCGTTGAACAGTAC.

This clone is medium-sized (0.01 to 0.1%) by share. Gene names denote mouse genes. Read sequence stops 1 residue before the CDR3 end, and the germline J gene provides the missing end. This sequence joins TRBV3 and TRBJ1-2; D uncertain. CDR1 SNHLY and CDR2 FYNGKV come from the germline V gene (reference sequence). Deletions cut 1 base from V and 2 bases from J, with 5 bases between. This CDR3 region has 13 residues. The CDR3 spells CASSLDGNSDYTF. CDR3 bases read: TGTGCCAGCAGCTTAGACGGGAACTCCGACTACACC.

As regards this clone: Mouse gene names apply. Read sequence stops 1 residue before the CDR3 end, and the germline J gene provides the missing end. The chain joins TRBV26 to TRBJ2-4; maybe TRBD2 (7 bases). Germline CDR1 is KGHPV and CDR2 is FQNQEV (reference sequence). The V and J ends lost 2 bases and 6 bases respectively, with 12 bases between them. There are 14 residues in the CDR3. Incomplete CDR3 DNA: TGTGCCAGCAGTCTGGAGGGGGGCGCGAACACCTTGTAC. Translation gives CASSLEGGANTLY. Given in full, the CDR3 is CASSLEGGANTLYF.

In the case of this clone: The genes and germline here are from mouse. The CDR3 end lies 1 residue beyond the end of the read and is filled in from the germline J gene. This chain uses TRBV12-1 with TRBJ2-5; 9 bases are shared with TRBD2. After removal of 4 bases from V and 2 bases from J, the junction contained 3 bases not matched to a gene. The germline V gene encodes CDR1 SGHSN and CDR2 HYEKVE. This CDR3 region has 14 residues. CDR3 DNA (partial): TGTGCCAGCTCCCAGGACTGGGGCCAAGACACCCAGTAC. This gives the protein CASSQDWGQDTQY. The whole CDR3 is CASSQDWGQDTQYF.

Turning to this clone: Gene names and germline match the mouse. The read comes to an end 1 residue before the CDR3 does, leaving the germline J gene to fill in the end. This chain links TRBV3 with TRBJ2-5, with 8 bases lining up with TRBD2. V was pared by 5 bases and J by 6 bases, with 7 bases of the junction left unmatched. Germline-derived CDR1 and CDR2 are SNHLY and FYNGKV (reference sequence). CDR3 length equals 14 residues. The CDR3 sequence: CASSALGGHDTQYF. The CDR3 bases that were read are TGTGCCAGCAGCGCCCTGGGGGGTCACGACACCCAGTAC.

A note on this clone: Gene names follow the mouse nomenclature. Read data end 1 residue before the CDR3 end; the end is taken from the germline J gene. The rearrangement links TRBV23 to TRBJ2-5. Per the germline V gene, CDR1 is KGHTA and CDR2 is FQNQQP. CDR3 size: 15 residues. Partial CDR3 DNA: TGCTCCAGCAGTCAATCCCGGGGGCGGGCGGACACCCAGTAC. Translated, it gives CSSSQSRGRADTQY. The full CDR3 protein is CSSSQSRGRADTQYF.

Points on this clone: Each gene name is a mouse one. The DNA read from the CDR3 is TGTGCCAGCAGCCAAGATTGGTGGGGGGGCAACTATGCTGAGCAGTTC. Amino acids: CASSQDWWGGNYAEQF. The full CDR3 protein reads CASSQDWWGGNYAEQFF. V is TRBV5 and J is TRBJ2-1, with 9 bases that match TRBD2. From the germline J gene comes the end of the CDR3, since the read stops 1 residue before it. V dropped 0 bases and J dropped 1; count of bases not matched to a gene: 4. Germline V gene data show CDR1 as LGHNA and CDR2 as YNLKQL (reference sequence). CDR3 length: 17 amino acids.

A remark on this clone: A far larger clone is one nucleotide away, so this likely arose from a read error. Mouse gene names and germline throughout. The read gets to within 1 residue of the CDR3 end, and the germline J gene fills in the rest. The chain links TRBV13-2 to TRBJ1-3, with a possible D match to TRBD1 (5 bases). CDR1 and CDR2 from the germline V gene are NNHNN and SYGAGS (reference sequence). The CDR3 runs 16 residues. CDR3 bases read: TGTGCCAGCGGTGATGCATGGGGGAATTCTGGACATACGCTCTAT. It translates to CASGDAWGNSGHTLY. The CDR3 in full is CASGDAWGNSGHTLYF.

A remark on this clone: Genes and germline are mouse. The sequenced part of the CDR3 DNA is TGTGCAAGCAGCTTAGGAGGGGCTGCTGAGCAGTTC. It is translated as CASSLGGAAEQF. From start to end, the CDR3 is CASSLGGAAEQFF. V usage is TRBV16 and J usage is TRBJ2-1, with D perhaps given as TRBD1 or TRBD2 (5 bases each). The read ends 1 residue shy of where the CDR3 ends; the end is completed using the germline J gene. The germline V gene has CDR1 SGHSA and CDR2 FRNQAP. The CDR3 has 13 amino acids. Trimming removed 1 base at V and 6 bases at J, with 7 bases between.

With regard to this clone: Mouse gene names apply. The CDR3: CASSQDWEDTQYF. The covered CDR3 bases are TGTGCCAGCAGCCAAGATTGGGAAGACACCCAGTAC. The chain links TRBV5 to TRBJ2-5; D gene ambiguous. With the read ending 1 residue before the CDR3 end, the germline J gene is used to fill in that end. The germline V gene encodes CDR1 LGHNA and CDR2 YNLKQL (reference sequence). V lost 0 bases to trimming and J lost 4 bases, with 5 bases between them. The CDR3 has 13 amino acids.

About this clone: Gene names are mouse gene names. The read falls 1 residue short of the CDR3 end, and the missing part is taken from the germline J gene. This chain joins TRBV23 and TRBJ1-1; the D call TRBD1 from the table was never checked on the DNA. From germline, CDR1 is KGHTA and CDR2 FQNQQP. This CDR3 contains 13 residues. The DNA read from the CDR3 is TGCTCCAGCAGGGACACTGCAAACACAGAAGTCTTC. It specifies CSSRDTANTEVF. The CDR3 in its entirety is CSSRDTANTEVFF.

A word on this clone: The gene symbols are mouse symbols. Coverage ceases 1 residue before the CDR3 finishes, and the germline J gene fills in the end. The rearrangement links TRBV13-2 to TRBJ2-5, with D tentatively TRBD1 or TRBD2 (5 bases each). Trimming cost V 7 bases and J 0 bases, with 12 bases left between them. Germline loops: CDR1 NNHNN, CDR2 SYGAGS (reference sequence). CDR3 length: 14 residues. CDR3 residues: CASSVGTNQDTQYF. The sequenced CDR3 bases are TGTGCCAGCAGTGTTGGGACCAACCAAGACACCCAGTAC.

In regard to this clone: Mouse germline and gene names are used. The CDR3 is cut off 1 residue early in the read; its end comes from the germline J gene. The rearrangement links TRBV16 to TRBJ1-4; D gene unclear. V was clipped by 6 bases and J by 0 bases, with 11 bases between them. Germline V gene sequence: CDR1 SGHSA, CDR2 FRNQAP. The CDR3 runs to 15 residues. The CDR3 bases that were read are TGTGCAAGCAGTTCCTGGAAAATTTCCAACGAAAGATTATTT. Protein sequence: CASSSWKISNERLF. The whole CDR3 region reads CASSSWKISNERLFF.

This clone is judged medium-sized (0.01 to 0.1%). The genes are named according to mouse. The read terminates 1 residue before the CDR3 end, so the remaining end is supplied by the germline J gene. The chain links TRBV2 to TRBJ1-1, with D unclear. The CDR3 sequence is 13 residues long. Germline assignment: CDR1 LGHNA and CDR2 YSYQKL. V lost 0 bases, J lost 3 bases, and 5 bases lay in between. CDR3 in amino acids: CASSQDRDTEVFF. The DNA read from the CDR3 is TGTGCCAGCAGCCAAGATAGGGACACAGAAGTCTTC.

As concerns this clone: The germline and genes are mouse ones. The CDR3 end falls 1 residue outside the read, so it is completed with the germline J gene. The chain recombines TRBV13-2 with TRBJ2-7, with D possibly matching TRBD1 (5 bases). CDR1 is NNHNN and CDR2 is SYGAGS in the germline V gene (reference sequence). This CDR3 has 9 residues. V was clipped by 6 bases and J by 7 bases, with 5 bases between them. The DNA read from the CDR3 is TGTGCCAGCGCAGGGGAACAGTAC. This codes for CASAGEQY. The full CDR3 sequence reads CASAGEQYF.

This clone is medium-sized. Genes and germline are mouse. The CDR3 end falls 1 residue outside the read, so it is completed with the germline J gene. The gene calls are TRBV13-2 and TRBJ2-1; possible D gene TRBD1, 5 bases. This CDR3 contains 12 residues. V lost 7 bases and J lost 4, with 9 bases in between. The V gene's germline CDR1 is NNHNN and CDR2 SYGAGS (reference sequence). The CDR3 bases that were read are TGTGCCAGCTCCCAGGGTTATGCTGAGCAGTTC. This codes for CASSQGYAEQF. The whole CDR3 protein reads CASSQGYAEQFF.

The count of this clone is one. Genes and germline come from the mouse. The read halts 1 residue ahead of the CDR3 end, with the missing end drawn from the germline J gene. The rearrangement uses TRBV12-2 and TRBJ2-5; D may be TRBD2 (5 bases). V was clipped by 0 bases and J by 1 base, with 7 bases between them. This CDR3 has 14 amino acids. Germline CDR1 and CDR2: SGHLS and HYDKME. The CDR3 reads CASSLVGYQDTQYF. The part of the CDR3 DNA that was read is TGTGCCAGCTCTCTCGTGGGGTACCAAGACACCCAGTAC. Drawing the rest from reference TRBV12-2 and TRBJ2-5, the complete variable domain is NSGVVQSPRYIIKGKGERSILKCIPISGHLSVAWYQQTQGQELKFFIQHYDKMERDKGNLPSRFSVQQFDDYHSEMNMSALELEDSAVYFCASSLVGYQDTQYFGPGTRLLVL.

By frequency in the sample, this clone is medium-sized. Gene and germline names: mouse. Sequencing ends 1 residue short of the CDR3 end; the germline J gene provides the rest. The chain links TRBV26 to TRBJ2-7, with 10 bases identical to TRBD2. From germline, CDR1 is KGHPV and CDR2 FQNQEV (reference sequence). The CDR3 covers 16 residues. V lost 1 base, J lost 0 bases, and 3 bases stayed unmatched. The CDR3 protein is CASSLLTGGSSYEQYF. Partial CDR3 DNA: TGTGCCAGCAGTCTGTTGACTGGGGGGAGCTCCTATGAACAGTAC. Drawing the rest from reference TRBV26 and TRBJ2-7, the complete variable domain is NSKVIQTPRYLVKGQGQKAKMRCIPEKGHPVVFWYQQNKNNEFKFLINFQNQEVLQQIDMTEKRFSAECPSNSPCSLEIQSSEAGDSALYLCASSLLTGGSSYEQYFGPGTRLTVL.

This clone is classed as medium-sized. Here the gene names and germline are mouse. The read ends 1 residue shy of where the CDR3 ends; the end is completed using the germline J gene. The V and J genes are TRBV29 and TRBJ1-2, with TRBD1 identical over 10 bases. The CDR3 runs to 14 residues. V dropped 6 bases and J dropped 3; count of bases not matched to a gene: 4. The germline CDR1 and CDR2 sequences are MSHET and SYDVDS. CDR3: CASSRTGGDSDYTF. CDR3 DNA, as far as it was read: TGTGCTAGCAGCCGGACAGGGGGGGACTCCGACTACACC.

Comments on this clone: Gene names refer to mouse genes. The read falls 1 residue short of the CDR3 end, and the missing part is taken from the germline J gene. This chain connects TRBV26 to TRBJ2-3; no clear D gene. The germline gives CDR1 KGHPV, CDR2 FQNQEV (reference sequence). The CDR3 spans 14 residues. The V end was cut by 3 bases, the J end by 0 bases, with 7 bases between. The covered CDR3 bases are TGTGCCAGCAGTCTCAGCATTAGTGCAGAAACGCTGTAT. It yields the protein CASSLSISAETLY. The full CDR3 protein reads CASSLSISAETLYF.

Notes on this clone: Gene names are the mouse ones. The read terminates 1 residue ahead of where the CDR3 ends, so the germline J gene completes it. The genes are TRBV29 and TRBJ2-1; no clear D. This CDR3 region has 12 residues. Germline V CDR1 and CDR2: MSHET, SYDVDS. Trimming took 4 bases from V and 9 from J, leaving 10 bases between them. The covered CDR3 bases are TGTGCTAGCAGTTCACCGGGATTTGAGCAGTTC. This sequence encodes CASSSPGFEQF. The CDR3 in full is CASSSPGFEQFF.

This clone is judged medium-sized. All gene names here are mouse names. The CDR3 end is not reached by the read, which stops 1 residue before it; the germline J gene fills it in. The sample has other DNA sequences that encode this CDR3 too. The chain carries TRBV26 and TRBJ1-1; unclear D gene. Germline V gives CDR1 KGHPV, CDR2 FQNQEV (reference sequence). The CDR3 runs to 13 residues. The germline V and J ends were trimmed by 6 bases and 0 bases, with 8 bases remaining between them. The CDR3 here is CASSPNANTEVFF. CDR3 DNA, as far as it was read: TGTGCCAGCAGCCCAAATGCAAACACAGAAGTCTTC.

This clone was counted only a few times. The gene symbols are mouse symbols. CDR3 DNA, as far as it was read: TGTGCCAGCAGTGGGGGACAGGGCGGTTCCAACGAAAGATTATTT. Translated: CASSGGQGGSNERLF. In full, the CDR3 is CASSGGQGGSNERLFF. The V call is TRBV15, the J call TRBJ1-4; TRBD1 matches at 9 bases. The read finishes 1 residue shy of the CDR3 end, and the germline J gene is used to complete it. The ends lost 5 bases at V and 1 base at J; junction bases unmatched: 5. The CDR3 has 16 residues. The germline V gene has CDR1 SGHND and CDR2 FRSKSL.

Concerning this clone itself: Mouse germline and gene names are used. The sequenced fragment ends 1 residue before the CDR3 boundary, so the rest is inferred from the germline J gene. J is TRBJ1-5 and V is TRBV13-2; unclear D gene. Germline V gives CDR1 NNHNN, CDR2 SYGAGS (reference sequence). This CDR3 spans 12 amino acids. The V end lost 0 bases, the J end lost 8 bases, and 6 bases lay between the germline ends. The CDR3 DNA, read in part, is TGTGCCAGCGGTGATGCCGGGGAGGCTCCGCTT. Amino acid sequence: CASGDAGEAPL. The full-length CDR3 reads as CASGDAGEAPLF.